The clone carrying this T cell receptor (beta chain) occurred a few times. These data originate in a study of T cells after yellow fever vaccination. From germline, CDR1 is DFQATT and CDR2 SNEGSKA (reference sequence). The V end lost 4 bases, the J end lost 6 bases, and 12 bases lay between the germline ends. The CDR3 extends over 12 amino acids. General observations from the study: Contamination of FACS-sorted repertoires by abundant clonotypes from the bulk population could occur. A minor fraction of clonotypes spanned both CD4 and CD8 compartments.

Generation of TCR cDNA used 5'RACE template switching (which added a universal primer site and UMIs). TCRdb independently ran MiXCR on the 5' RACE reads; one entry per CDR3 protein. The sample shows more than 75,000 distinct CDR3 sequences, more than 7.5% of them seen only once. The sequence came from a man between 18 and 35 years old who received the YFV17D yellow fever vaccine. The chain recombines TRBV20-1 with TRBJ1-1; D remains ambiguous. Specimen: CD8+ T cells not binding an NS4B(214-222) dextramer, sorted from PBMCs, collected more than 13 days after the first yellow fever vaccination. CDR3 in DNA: TGCAGTGCTATGGATCGCGGGGCTGAAGCTTTCTTT. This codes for CSAMDRGAEAFF.